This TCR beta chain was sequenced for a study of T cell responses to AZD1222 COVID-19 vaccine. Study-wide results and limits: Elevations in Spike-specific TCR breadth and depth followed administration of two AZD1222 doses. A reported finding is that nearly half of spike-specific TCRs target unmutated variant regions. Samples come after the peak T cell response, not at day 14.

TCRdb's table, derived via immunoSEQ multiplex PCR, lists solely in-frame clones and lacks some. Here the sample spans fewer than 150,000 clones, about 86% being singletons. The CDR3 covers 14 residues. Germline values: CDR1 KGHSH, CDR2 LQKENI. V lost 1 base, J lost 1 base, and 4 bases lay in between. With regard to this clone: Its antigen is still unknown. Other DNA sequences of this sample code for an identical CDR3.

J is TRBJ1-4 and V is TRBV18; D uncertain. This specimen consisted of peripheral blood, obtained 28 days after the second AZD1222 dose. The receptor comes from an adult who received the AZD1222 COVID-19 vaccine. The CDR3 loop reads CASSPQGTNEKLFF. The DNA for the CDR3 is TGTGCCAGCTCACCACAGGGAACTAATGAAAAACTGTTTTTT.